This T cell receptor beta chain was obtained from a study of T cell responses to AZD1222 COVID-19 vaccine (dated by TCRdb to the early 2020s). Regarding the study in general: A total of 230 or so trial participants underwent TCR sequencing, of whom 200 to 220 received two doses of AZD1222 and about 25 received two doses of the MenACWY control vaccine. Enrollment into the trials was organized by age into subgroups of 18-55, 56-69 and 70-plus years, and those subgroups contained roughly 150, 30 and 60 TCR-sequenced participants, respectively.

The CDR3 regions of human TCRbeta chains were analyzed by immunosequencing. Concerning the study's data processing: Repertoire TCRs were checked for matches against a reference library of SARS-CoV-2-specific TCRs that had been generated using the MIRA antigen-specificity platform. Breadth meant the fraction of unique TCRs that were SARS-CoV-2-associated, whereas depth meant the fraction of total T cells that were SARS-CoV-2-associated. Using the MIRA data, each spike-specific TCR was assigned both to the spike region to which the TCR was reactive and to a CD4 or CD8 class. Log10-transformed breadth and depth values were compared by one-way ANOVA with Sidak's multiple comparisons tests. The immuneACCESS repertoire file appears here via TCRdb, limited to in-frame rearrangements. These files lack a portion of the clones; in checked studies, under half of the deficit traces to unresolved V genes, and the cause of the others is not known. V and J calls and clone size are copied from that table; D and trimming were computed from the DNA. In this sample the table shows 130,000 to 150,000 clones, just over 85% of which occur a single time. The top ten clones comprise over 4.5% of the sample.

On this clone itself: Its antigen remains undetermined. Per-base qualities were not stored, and no clone one base away is much larger.

This specimen's time point label, per the study, means: about 28 days (+/-7) after the second vaccine dose. Because spike-specific TCR depth and breadth did not differ between the two schedules, AZD1222 recipients who got a second dose at roughly 4 weeks were pooled with those who got a second dose at roughly 12 weeks. Vaccinee samples came from UK trials COV001 and COV002, including a single-blind randomized controlled phase 2/3 trial of AZD1222 (ChAdOx1 nCoV-19) in healthy adults. For TCRbeta chain sequencing, PBMC samples from trial participants were taken at day 0 and at day 28 after the second dose. The germline V gene sets CDR1 to SNHLY and CDR2 to FYNNEI. Spanning cysteine to phenylalanine, the CDR3 consists of 13 amino acids. Of all the DNA, just the CDR3 is kept, 39 bases in frame from base 1. At the junction V is shortened by 7 bases and J by 0 bases, with 9 bases in between. Overall results and qualifications from the work: Conclusions about previously exposed vaccinees are limited, since just a handful of AZD1222 recipients were seropositive for SARS-CoV-2 at baseline. The 56-69-year group was small, and its depth increase did not reach significance, likely because of low power. The vaccine-associated CD4 TCRs covered the entire spike protein, and the dominant responses fell in regions 160-218 and 743-854. Participants were mostly white British, with more females than males. The authors suggested clonal diversity may have been underestimated. After two AZD1222 doses, both the breadth and the depth of spike-specific TCRs were significantly higher than at day 0 and than in MenACWY recipients. Because no day 14 peak-response samples were available, the repertoires could be characterized only after the peak T cell response. Reportedly, close to half of the unique spike-specific TCRs recognized epitopes lying outside the regions that are mutated in the B.1.351 and B.1.1.7 variants.

This sample comprised peripheral blood, obtained 28 days after the second AZD1222 dose. Rearrangement joined TRBV2 to TRBJ1-1, with no D gene named confidently. The sequence came from an adult who received the AZD1222 COVID-19 vaccine. The nucleotides read TGTGCCAGCAAGGGTGATATGAACACTGAAGCTTTCTTT. Its protein is CASKGDMNTEAFF. The variable domain in full, with residues beyond the CDR3 obtained from the reference TRBV2 and TRBJ1-1 genes, is EPEVTQTPSHQVTQMGQEVILRCVPISNHLYFYWYRQILGQKVEFLVSFYNNEISEKSEIFDDQFSVERPDGSNFTLKIRSTKLEDSAMYFCASKGDMNTEAFFGQGTRLTVV.